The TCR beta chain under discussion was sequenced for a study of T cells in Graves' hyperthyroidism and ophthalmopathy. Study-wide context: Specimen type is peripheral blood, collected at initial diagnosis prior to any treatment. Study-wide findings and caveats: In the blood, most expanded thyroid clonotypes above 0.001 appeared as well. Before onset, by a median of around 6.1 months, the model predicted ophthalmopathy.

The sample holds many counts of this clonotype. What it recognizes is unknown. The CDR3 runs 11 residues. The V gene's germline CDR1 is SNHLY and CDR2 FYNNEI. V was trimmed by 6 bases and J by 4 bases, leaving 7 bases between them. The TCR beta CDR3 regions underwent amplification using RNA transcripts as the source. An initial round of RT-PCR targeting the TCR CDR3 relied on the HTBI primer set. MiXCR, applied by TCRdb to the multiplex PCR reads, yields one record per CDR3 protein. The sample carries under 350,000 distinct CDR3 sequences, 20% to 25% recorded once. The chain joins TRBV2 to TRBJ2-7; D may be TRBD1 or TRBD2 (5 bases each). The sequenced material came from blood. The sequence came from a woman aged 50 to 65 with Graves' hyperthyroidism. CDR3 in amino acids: CASSEGYEQYF. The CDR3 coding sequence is TGTGCCAGCAGCGAGGGGTACGAGCAGTACTTC.